This entry describes one TCR beta chain. Its antigen is currently unknown. Libraries were prepared by immunoSEQ multiplex PCR; TCRdb keeps only in-frame clonotypes and omits some of them. This table has approximately 510,000 clones, approximately 85% appearing once. The data derive from a study of shared clonotypes between healthy human individuals. General study points: Clonotype sharing among donors, it was expected, would be affected by sequencing depth. Sampling covered nothing but blood. Tissue TCR repertoires likely differ from those found in blood.

The sample consisted of PBMCs. The receptor was derived from a woman between 40 and 55 years old in good health. Some clones in this sample may be carry-over from other donors' samples.

CDR3 nucleotide sequence: TGTGCCACCAGCAGAGTTAGGGGGCTAGCGGGAGAGCAGTTCTTC. This translates into CATSRVRGLAGEQFF. The chain is built from TRBV15 and TRBJ2-1; 9 positions match TRBD2. Trimming removed 1 base from V and 10 bases from J; junction bases left unmatched: 8. This CDR3 is 15 amino acids long. The germline CDR1 and CDR2 sequences are LNHNV and YYDKDF (reference sequence).